This T cell receptor beta chain was sequenced in a study of cytomegalovirus exposure and HLA in healthy donors. Notes on the study in general: Later findings reportedly placed an Asian-associated ancestry cluster below the roughly 690-donor mean for N-insertions. In a later analysis, TCR association rates varied by HLA locus: DRB1 most, HLA-C fewest. Presence/absence results assume similar sequencing depth per donor, which may not hold.

Primers included in the PCR were 60 Vbeta and 13 Jbeta primers. The method was immunoSEQ multiplex PCR; TCRdb's version includes in-frame clones alone and lacks a portion of them. The table lists 82,000 or so clones, 70% to 75% of them singletons, with 6.2% in the top ten. Germline loops: CDR1 MNHNS, CDR2 SASEGT. Trimming shortened V by 5 bases and J by 1 base, and 12 bases separated the two germline ends. This CDR3 comprises 14 residues. Regarding this clone: The antigen is undetermined.

The chain joins TRBV6-1 to TRBJ2-7; a weak D match, TRBD2 (6 bases). Sequenced: PBMCs. The source is a woman aged 45-65 years in good health and CMV-seropositive. CDR3 nucleotide sequence: TGTGCCAGCAGTTCACTAGCTACTTCCTACGAGCAGTACTTC. Its translation is CASSSLATSYEQYF.